This T cell receptor beta chain was found in a study of blood T cell repertoires in COVID-19. This CDR3 has 15 residues. The germline V gene encodes CDR1 LNHDA and CDR2 SQIVND (reference sequence). Trimming stripped 2 bases from V and 2 bases from J, with 13 bases between. TCRdb's copy holds only in-frame clones and misses some; the assay was immunoSEQ multiplex PCR. The profile shows about 270,000 clones, about 88% of them singletons. This sequence originates from a woman in her fifties or sixties who had recovered from COVID-19. The chain is built from TRBV19 and TRBJ2-7; tentatively, D is TRBD1 (6 bases). Source material: PBMCs or T cells enriched from blood (not recorded which). The CDR3 coding sequence is TGTGCCAGTAGTATAAAACAGGGTCCAACCTACGAGCAGTACTTC. Translation gives CASSIKQGPTYEQYF. Supplemented by reference TRBV19 and TRBJ2-7, the full variable domain reads DGGITQSPKYLFRKEGQNVTLSCEQNLNHDAMYWYRQDPGQGLRLIYYSQIVNDFQKGDIAEGYSVSREKKESFPLTVTSAQKNPTAFYLCASSIKQGPTYEQYFGPGTRLTVT.